This T cell receptor (beta chain) was obtained from a study of regulatory T cells in long-lasting Graves disease. Study-level points and caveats: Sharing of public clonotypes was greater in persistent patients (roughly 2,600) than in new patients (966). TCR diversity was lower in persistent than newly diagnosed Graves' disease.

Relying on iRepertoire HTBI primers and Arm-PCR of CDR3 regions, the team built TCR beta libraries. TCRdb independently ran MiXCR on the multiplex PCR reads; one entry per CDR3 protein. The table lists 700,000 or so distinct CDR3 sequences, approximately 29% of them singletons. Time point defined: persistent/refractory GD, antithyroid drugs over 5 years with positive TRAb. PBMC RNA was the source of the TCR library. This clonotype was seen at least ten times. Antigen specificity is unknown. This CDR3 is 18 amino acids long. Trimming took 5 bases from V and 3 from J; bases not matched to a gene: 11. Germline CDR1 MNHEY, CDR2 SMNVEV (reference sequence).

The rearrangement links TRBV27 to TRBJ1-5, with 12 bases that match TRBD1. This material consisted of peripheral blood mononuclear cells (PBMCs), taken when the disease was refractory, from a patient treated with antithyroid drugs. This TCR was sampled from a female donor with Graves disease. The CDR3 sequence is CASSNALGTGGPNQPQHF. CDR3 in DNA: TGTGCCAGCAGTAACGCTCTCGGGACAGGGGGCCCCAATCAGCCCCAGCATTTT.